This TCR beta chain was recorded in a study of T cell changes during pregnancy in multiple sclerosis (dated by TCRdb to about 2019). For the study in its entirety: In women with multiple sclerosis, the researchers looked at how the T cell repertoire shifted as pregnancy progressed.

CDR3 length: 16 amino acids, cysteine to phenylalanine. The kept DNA is CDR3 alone, 48 bases in frame from the first base. CDR1 KGHSH and CDR2 LQKENI are derived from the germline V gene. V is cut by 6 bases and J by 0 bases, and the space between the germline ends is 14 bases. Remarks on this clone: Its antigen is not yet known. Base-call qualities are not available, and no considerably larger clone is one nucleotide away.

The library was made by the immunoSEQ multiplex PCR assay. The table was pulled from immuneACCESS by TCRdb, which kept in-frame rearrangements only. Such tables lose some clones; where checked, under half of the loss comes from unresolved V genes, and the rest has no known cause. Recorded for this sample are 60,000 to 85,000 clones; 92% of them occurred a single time. Around 1.3% of the sample goes to the ten largest clones. Specimen: peripheral blood, collected in the second trimester of pregnancy. The rearrangement joined TRBV18 to TRBJ1-4, with the D segment identity uncertain. The clonotype was recovered from a female donor in good health, enrolled as a control in a pregnancy study. The base sequence is TGTGCCAGCTCCCCTTATTACGGTGCAACTAATGAAAAACTGTTTTTT. This encodes CASSPYYGATNEKLFF.